The clone carrying this T cell receptor (beta chain) ranks as medium-sized. This specimen belongs to a study of CD8 T cells in Susac syndrome. The CDR3 sequence is 15 residues long. CDR1 MNHNS and CDR2 SASEGT come from the germline V gene. V lost 1 base, J lost 2 bases, and 10 bases lay in between. The patients who served as multiple sclerosis controls were treatment-naive and had stable or active relapsing-remitting disease that fulfilled the revised McDonald criteria. Random hexamers primed reverse transcription of about 0.45 to 1 ug RNA. A multiplex approach, immunoSEQ multiplex PCR, amplified TCR beta CDR3 across 54 Vbeta and 13 Jbeta. TCRdb ran MiXCR on the immunoSEQ multiplex PCR reads and lists one entry per CDR3 protein. This table has tens of thousands of distinct CDR3 sequences, about 94% appearing once.

The TCR comes from a human donor with multiple sclerosis. The sequencing input was CD8+ T cells from PBMCs. The chain recombines TRBV6-1 with TRBJ2-3; D possibly uses TRBD1 or TRBD2 (5 bases each). This CDR3 reads CASSEEGSPTDTQYF. The CDR3 region has the DNA TGTGCCAGCAGTGAAGAGGGGAGCCCCACAGATACGCAGTATTTT.